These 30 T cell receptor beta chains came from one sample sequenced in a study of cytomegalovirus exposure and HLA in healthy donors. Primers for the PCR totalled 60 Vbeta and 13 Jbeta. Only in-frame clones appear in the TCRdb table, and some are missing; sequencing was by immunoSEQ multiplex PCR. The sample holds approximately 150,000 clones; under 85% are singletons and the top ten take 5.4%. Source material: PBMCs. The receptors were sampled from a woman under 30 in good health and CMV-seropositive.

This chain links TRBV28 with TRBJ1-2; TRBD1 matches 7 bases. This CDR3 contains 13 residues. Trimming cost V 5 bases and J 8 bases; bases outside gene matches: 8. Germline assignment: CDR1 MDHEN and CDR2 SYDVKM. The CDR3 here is CASSEQTGNGYTF. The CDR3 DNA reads TGTGCCAGCAGTGAGCAGACAGGGAACGGCTACACCTTC.

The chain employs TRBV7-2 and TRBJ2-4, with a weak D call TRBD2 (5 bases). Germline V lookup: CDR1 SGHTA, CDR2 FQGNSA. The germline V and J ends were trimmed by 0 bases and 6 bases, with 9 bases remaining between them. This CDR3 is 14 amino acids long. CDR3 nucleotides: TGTGCCAGCAGCTTAGCCGGGATTTCAAACATTCAGTACTTC. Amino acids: CASSLAGISNIQYF.

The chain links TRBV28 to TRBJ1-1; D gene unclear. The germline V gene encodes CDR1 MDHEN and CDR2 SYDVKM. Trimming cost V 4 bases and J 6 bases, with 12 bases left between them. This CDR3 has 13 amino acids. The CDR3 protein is CASSSRREAEAFF. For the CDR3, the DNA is TGTGCCAGCAGTTCCAGACGGGAGGCTGAAGCTTTCTTT.

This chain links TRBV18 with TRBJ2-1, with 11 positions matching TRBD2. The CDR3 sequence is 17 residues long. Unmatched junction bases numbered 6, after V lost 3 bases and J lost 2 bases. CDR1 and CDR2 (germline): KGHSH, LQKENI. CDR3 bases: TGTGCCAGCTCACCGACGACTAGCGGGAATACCTACAATGAGCAGTTCTTC. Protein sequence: CASSPTTSGNTYNEQFF.

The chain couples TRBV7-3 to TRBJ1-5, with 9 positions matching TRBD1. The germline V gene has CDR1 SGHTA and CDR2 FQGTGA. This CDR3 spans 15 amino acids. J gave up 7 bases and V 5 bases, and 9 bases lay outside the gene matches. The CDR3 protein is CASSPTGGLGQPQHF. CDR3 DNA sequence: TGTGCCAGCAGCCCTACAGGGGGCTTGGGACAGCCCCAGCATTTT.

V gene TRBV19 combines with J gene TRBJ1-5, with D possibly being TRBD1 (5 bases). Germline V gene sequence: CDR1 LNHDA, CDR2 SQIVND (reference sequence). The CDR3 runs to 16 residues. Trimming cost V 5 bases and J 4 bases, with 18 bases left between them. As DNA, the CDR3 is TGTGCCAGTAGTGGTGGCAGGGATCTCCGGAATCAGCCCCAGCATTTT. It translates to CASSGGRDLRNQPQHF.

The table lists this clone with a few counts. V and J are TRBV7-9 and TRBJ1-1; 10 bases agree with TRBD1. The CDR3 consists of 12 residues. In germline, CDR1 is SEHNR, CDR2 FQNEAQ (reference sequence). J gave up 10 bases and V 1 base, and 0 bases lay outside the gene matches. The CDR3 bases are TGTGCCAGCAGCTTAGGGACAGGGGGAGCTTTCTTT. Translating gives CASSLGTGGAFF.

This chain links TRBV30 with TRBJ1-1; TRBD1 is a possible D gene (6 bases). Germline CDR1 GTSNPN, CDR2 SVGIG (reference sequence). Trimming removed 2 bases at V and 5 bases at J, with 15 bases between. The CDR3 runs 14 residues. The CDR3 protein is CAWSTYRAETEAFF. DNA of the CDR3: TGTGCCTGGAGTACTTACAGGGCGGAAACTGAAGCTTTCTTT.

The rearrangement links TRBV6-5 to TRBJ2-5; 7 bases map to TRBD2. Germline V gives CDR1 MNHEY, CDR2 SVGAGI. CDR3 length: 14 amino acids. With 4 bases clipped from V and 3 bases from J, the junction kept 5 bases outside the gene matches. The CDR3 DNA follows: TGTGCCAGCAGTTTTTTGGGGAGGGAAGAGACCCAGTACTTC. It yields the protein CASSFLGREETQYF.

The CDR3 coding sequence is TGTGCCAGCAGCCCGCGGACAGGGGGCGGGGAGACCCAGTACTTC. Residues: CASSPRTGGGETQYF. V and J are TRBV7-2 and TRBJ2-5; 11 positions match TRBD1. The trim removed 5 bases at V and 5 bases at J, leaving 7 bases unmatched. Per germline, CDR1 SGHTA and CDR2 FQGNSA. The CDR3 consists of 15 residues.

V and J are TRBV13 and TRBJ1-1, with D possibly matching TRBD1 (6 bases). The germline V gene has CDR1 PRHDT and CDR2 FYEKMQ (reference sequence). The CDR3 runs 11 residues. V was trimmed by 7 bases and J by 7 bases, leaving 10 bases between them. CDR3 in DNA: TGTGCCAGCACTCGACAGGTTGAAGCTTTCTTT. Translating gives CASTRQVEAFF.

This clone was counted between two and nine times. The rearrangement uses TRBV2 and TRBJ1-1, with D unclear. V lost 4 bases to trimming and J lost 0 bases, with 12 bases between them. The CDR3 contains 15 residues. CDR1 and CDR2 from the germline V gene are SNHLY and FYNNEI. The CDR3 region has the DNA TGTGCCAGCAGTGCACGTGACACTCTGAACACTGAAGCTTTCTTT. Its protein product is CASSARDTLNTEAFF.

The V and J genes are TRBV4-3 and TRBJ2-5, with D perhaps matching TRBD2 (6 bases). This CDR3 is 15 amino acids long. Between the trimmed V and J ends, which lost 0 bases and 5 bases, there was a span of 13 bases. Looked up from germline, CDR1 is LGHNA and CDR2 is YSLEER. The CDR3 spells CASSQDGRKGETQYF. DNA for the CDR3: TGCGCCAGCAGCCAAGATGGGAGGAAAGGGGAGACCCAGTACTTC.

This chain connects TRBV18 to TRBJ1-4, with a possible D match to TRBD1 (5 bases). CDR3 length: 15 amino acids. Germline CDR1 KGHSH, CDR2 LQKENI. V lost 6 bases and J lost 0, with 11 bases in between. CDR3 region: CASSTAPATNEKLFF. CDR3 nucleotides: TGTGCCAGCTCGACAGCCCCGGCAACTAATGAAAAACTGTTTTTT.

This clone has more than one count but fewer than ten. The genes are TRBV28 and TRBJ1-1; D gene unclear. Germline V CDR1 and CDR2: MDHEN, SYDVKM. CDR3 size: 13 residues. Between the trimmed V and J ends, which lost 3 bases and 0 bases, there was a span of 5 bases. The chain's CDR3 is CASSFRMNTEAFF. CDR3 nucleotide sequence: TGTGCCAGCAGTTTCAGGATGAACACTGAAGCTTTCTTT.

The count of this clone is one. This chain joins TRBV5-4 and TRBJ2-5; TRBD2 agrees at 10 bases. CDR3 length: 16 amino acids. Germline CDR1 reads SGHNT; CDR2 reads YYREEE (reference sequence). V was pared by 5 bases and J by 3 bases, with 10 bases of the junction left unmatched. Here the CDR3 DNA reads TGTGCCAGCAGTTTTCCCGGACTAGCGGAAAAAGAGACCCAGTACTTC. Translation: CASSFPGLAEKETQYF.

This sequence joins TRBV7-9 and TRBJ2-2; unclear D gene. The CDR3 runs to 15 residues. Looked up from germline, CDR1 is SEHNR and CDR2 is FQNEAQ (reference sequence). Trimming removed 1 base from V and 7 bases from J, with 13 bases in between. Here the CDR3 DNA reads TGTGCCAGCAGCTTAGTCGGCAGGTCGGTCGGGGAGCTGTTTTTT. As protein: CASSLVGRSVGELFF.

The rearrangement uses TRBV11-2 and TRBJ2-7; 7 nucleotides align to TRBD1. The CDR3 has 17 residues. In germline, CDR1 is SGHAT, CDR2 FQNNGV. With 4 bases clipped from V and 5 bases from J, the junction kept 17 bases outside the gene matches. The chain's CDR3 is CASSSRQGLSSTHEQYF. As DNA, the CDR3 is TGTGCCAGCAGCTCCCGACAGGGCTTGTCCTCAACTCACGAGCAGTACTTC.

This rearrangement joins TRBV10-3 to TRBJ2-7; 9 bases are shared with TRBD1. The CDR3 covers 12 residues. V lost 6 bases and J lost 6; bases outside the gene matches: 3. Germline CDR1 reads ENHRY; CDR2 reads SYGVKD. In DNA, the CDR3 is TGTGCCATCAGACAGGGGGCAGGCGAGCAGTACTTC. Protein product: CAIRQGAGEQYF.

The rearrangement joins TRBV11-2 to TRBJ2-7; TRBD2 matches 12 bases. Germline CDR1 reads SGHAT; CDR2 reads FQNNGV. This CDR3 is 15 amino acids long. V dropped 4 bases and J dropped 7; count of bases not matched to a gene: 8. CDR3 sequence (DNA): TGTGCCAGCAGCTACGTTACTGGACTAGCGGGGGAGCAGTACTTC. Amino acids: CASSYVTGLAGEQYF.

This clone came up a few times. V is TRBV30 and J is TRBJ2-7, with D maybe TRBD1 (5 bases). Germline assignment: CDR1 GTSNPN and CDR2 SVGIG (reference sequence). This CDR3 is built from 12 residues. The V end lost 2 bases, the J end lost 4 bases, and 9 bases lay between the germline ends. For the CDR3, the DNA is TGTGCCTGGAGTCCAGGGAAGTACGAGCAGTACTTC. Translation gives CAWSPGKYEQYF.

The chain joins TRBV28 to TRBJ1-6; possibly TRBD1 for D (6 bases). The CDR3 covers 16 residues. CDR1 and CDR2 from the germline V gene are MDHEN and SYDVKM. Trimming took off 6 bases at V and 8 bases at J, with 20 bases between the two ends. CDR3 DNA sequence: TGTGCCAGCAGAGAAATTGACAGGACCATTGATTCACCCCTCCACTTT. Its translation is CASREIDRTIDSPLHF.

Here the CDR3 reads CASAEGTGAPNEQFF. DNA for the CDR3: TGTGCCAGCGCCGAGGGGACAGGGGCGCCCAATGAGCAGTTCTTC. The V call is TRBV28, the J call TRBJ2-1, with 10 positions matching TRBD1. V lost 8 bases, J lost 6 bases, and 10 bases stayed unmatched. Germline CDR1 is MDHEN and CDR2 is SYDVKM. The CDR3 is made up of 15 amino acids.

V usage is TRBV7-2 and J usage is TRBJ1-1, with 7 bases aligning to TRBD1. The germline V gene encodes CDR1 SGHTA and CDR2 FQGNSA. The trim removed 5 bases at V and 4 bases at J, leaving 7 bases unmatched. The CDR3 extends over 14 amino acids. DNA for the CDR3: TGTGCCAGCAGCGCTATACAGGGGCTCACTGAAGCTTTCTTT. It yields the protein CASSAIQGLTEAFF.

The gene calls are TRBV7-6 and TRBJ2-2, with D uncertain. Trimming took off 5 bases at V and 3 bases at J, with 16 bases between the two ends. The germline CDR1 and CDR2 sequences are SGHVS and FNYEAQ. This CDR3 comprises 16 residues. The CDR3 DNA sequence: TGTGCCAGCAGCGCCTCGAGTTCTGAGGACACCGGGGAGCTGTTTTTT. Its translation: CASSASSSEDTGELFF.

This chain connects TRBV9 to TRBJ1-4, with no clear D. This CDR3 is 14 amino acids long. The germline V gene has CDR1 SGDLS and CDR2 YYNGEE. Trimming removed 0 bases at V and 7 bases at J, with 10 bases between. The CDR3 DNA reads TGTGCCAGCAGCGTAGGAAGCAGAGGTGAAAAACTGTTTTTT. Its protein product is CASSVGSRGEKLFF.

The CDR3 bases are TGTGCCAGCAGCTCATTAAGGGGCAGCACAGATACGCAGTATTTT. Translated: CASSSLRGSTDTQYF. The chain has TRBV7-2 and TRBJ2-3; tentatively, D is TRBD1 (5 bases). V was shortened by 4 bases and J by 0 bases, with 11 bases between the two germline ends. This CDR3 is 15 amino acids long. The germline gives CDR1 SGHTA, CDR2 FQGNSA.

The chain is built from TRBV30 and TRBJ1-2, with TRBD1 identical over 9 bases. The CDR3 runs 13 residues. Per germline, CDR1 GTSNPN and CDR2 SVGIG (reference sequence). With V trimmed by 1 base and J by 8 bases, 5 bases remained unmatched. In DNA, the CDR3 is TGTGCCTGGAGTGCCGGACAGGGGTTAGGCTACACCTTC. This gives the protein CAWSAGQGLGYTF.

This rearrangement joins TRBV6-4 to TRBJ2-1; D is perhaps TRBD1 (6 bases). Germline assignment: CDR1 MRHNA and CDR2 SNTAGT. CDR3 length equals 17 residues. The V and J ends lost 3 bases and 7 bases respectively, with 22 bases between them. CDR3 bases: TGTGCCAGCAGTGAAAATCCGGGACACCTGGCCTTGAATGAGCAGTTCTTC. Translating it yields CASSENPGHLALNEQFF.

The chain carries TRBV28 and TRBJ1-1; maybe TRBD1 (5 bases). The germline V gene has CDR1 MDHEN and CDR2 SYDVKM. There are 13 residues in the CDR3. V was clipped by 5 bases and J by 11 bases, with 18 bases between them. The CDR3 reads CASSPRAGRRAFF. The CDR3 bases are TGTGCCAGCAGTCCCAGGGCAGGGCGCCGTGCTTTCTTT.